This T cell receptor (beta chain) is drawn from a study of blood T cell repertoires in COVID-19 (TCRdb year 2020). Some background on the complete study: Samples from collaborators originated in the United States, Italy and Spain and spanned both the acute and convalescent phases of COVID-19. The dataset comprised deeply sampled blood TCRbeta repertoires from subjects exposed to, actively infected with, or recovered from COVID-19. The material from the prospective study consisted of cDNA or gDNA derived from T cells, B-cell-depleted T cells, or PBMCs. The sample metadata nearly always contained a de-identified subject ID, COVID-19 status, age in years and sex. HLA class I and class II types, where available, came from metadata supplied by the sample provider rather than from assay-based typing. Samples were obtained from the ongoing ImmuneRACE study (first 160 participants) and from over a thousand subjects provided by 6 global collaborators. The repertoires were released in a freely available public database meant as a resource for research on the immune response to SARS-CoV-2. On the study overall, not on this receptor specifically: The amount of clinical and demographic metadata varied by source and participant and was provided uncurated.

The junction carries 6 bases between V and J, which are trimmed by 3 bases and 3 bases respectively. Per the germline V gene (reference sequence), GTSNPN is the CDR1 and SVGIG is the CDR2. The CDR3 covers 11 residues, taking in both the cysteine and the phenylalanine. This entry keeps only the CDR3 DNA: 33 bases, framed from base 1. Whole blood was collected in K2EDTA tubes by collaborating institutions according to the institutions' own protocols. For TCRbeta analysis, collaborators shipped samples as frozen whole blood, isolated PBMCs, or DNA extracted from either of those sample types. TCRbeta CDR3 regions were amplified from genomic DNA by means of the immunoSEQ Assay, a bias-controlled multiplex PCR. Turning to the authors' computational methods: The number of nucleated cells in each sample was estimated from the amplification of reference gene primers within the assay. To quantify the absolute abundance of each unique TCRbeta CDR3 rearrangement, sequence reads were collapsed and filtered. For each sample, productive Simpson clonality was calculated as the square root of Simpson's diversity index across productive rearrangements. In TCRdb, the immuneACCESS table is reduced to in-frame sequences with V and J assigned. These tables do not hold every clone; where another copy was compared, an unresolved V gene accounts for under half, and the others remain unexplained. The D gene and trimming were derived from the DNA, and the V and J assignments and clone size from that table. This sample gives around 380,000 clones in total; 81% of them show up just once. Clones ranked in the top ten supply more than 0.95% of the sample.

Comment on this clone: This clone's antigen is unknown. Base qualities were left out, and no much larger clone turns up one base away.

Material: peripheral blood. The receptor's source is a human donor with acute or convalescent COVID-19. The donor label of this sample is uncertain. The rearrangement combines TRBV30 with TRBJ2-7; no D gene can be assigned with confidence. The DNA sequence is given as TGTGCCTGGAGACAGTTCTACGAGCAGTACTTC. The translation is CAWRQFYEQYF.